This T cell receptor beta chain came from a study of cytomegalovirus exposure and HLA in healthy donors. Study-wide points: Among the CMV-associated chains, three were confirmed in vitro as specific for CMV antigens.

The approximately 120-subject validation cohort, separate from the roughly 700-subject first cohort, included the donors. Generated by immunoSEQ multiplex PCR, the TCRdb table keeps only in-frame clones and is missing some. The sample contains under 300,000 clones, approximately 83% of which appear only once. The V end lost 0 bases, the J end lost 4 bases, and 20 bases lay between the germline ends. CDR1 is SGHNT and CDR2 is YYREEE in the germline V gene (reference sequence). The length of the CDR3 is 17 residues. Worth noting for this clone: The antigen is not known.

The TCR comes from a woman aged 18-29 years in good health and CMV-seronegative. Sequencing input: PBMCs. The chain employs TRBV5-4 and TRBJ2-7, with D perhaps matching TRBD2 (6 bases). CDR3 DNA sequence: TGTGCCAGCAGCTTGGGCCCGGGGGTGGGGATCCAGTACGAGCAGTACTTC. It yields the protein CASSLGPGVGIQYEQYF.